Listed here are 20 T cell receptor beta chains from one sample, sequenced in a study of cytomegalovirus exposure and HLA in healthy donors. PCR employed 60 Vbeta and 13 Jbeta primers. Here immunoSEQ multiplex PCR was the method, and the copy in TCRdb shows in-frame clones only, minus some. The data show about 110,000 clones, about three quarters seen once. Sequences were obtained from PBMCs. The source of these receptors is a female donor in good health and CMV-seropositive.

Details on this clone: Other DNA sequences of this sample code for an identical CDR3. The CDR3 reads CAEPWTSGGPYEQYF. The CDR3 DNA is TGTGCAGAACCTTGGACTAGCGGGGGGCCCTACGAGCAGTACTTC. The rearrangement joins TRBV9 to TRBJ2-7, with TRBD2 matching over 14 bases. Germline-derived CDR1 and CDR2 are SGDLS and YYNGEE. CDR3 length equals 15 residues. The full variable domain, with the rest looked up from reference TRBV9 and TRBJ2-7, is DSGVTQTPKHLITATGQRVTLRCSPRSGDLSVYWYQQSLDQGLQFLIQYYNGEERAKGNILERFSAQQFPDLHSELNLSSLELGDSALYFCAEPWTSGGPYEQYFGPGTRLTVT.

The chain has TRBV27 and TRBJ2-1, with TRBD1 matching 7 bases. V shed 3 bases and J 8 bases; nucleotides not matched to a gene: 10. The V gene's germline CDR1 is MNHEY and CDR2 SMNVEV (reference sequence). The CDR3 length is 15 residues. CDR3: CASSLPGQFGDEQFF. In nucleotides, the CDR3 is TGTGCCAGCAGTTTGCCGGGACAGTTTGGGGATGAGCAGTTCTTC.

This chain joins TRBV10-3 and TRBJ2-3; 8 bases match TRBD1. CDR3 length: 16 amino acids. The J segment lost 0 bases and the V segment lost 5 bases, leaving 7 bases of the junction unmatched. Germline V gene data show CDR1 as ENHRY and CDR2 as SYGVKD. The CDR3 is CAISPRQGLSTDTQYF. In nucleotides, the CDR3 is TGTGCCATCAGTCCCAGACAGGGGTTAAGCACAGATACGCAGTATTTT.

The rearrangement uses TRBV6-4 and TRBJ1-5; perhaps TRBD1 as D (6 bases). Trimming took 6 bases from V and 0 from J, leaving 21 bases between them. Germline values: CDR1 MRHNA, CDR2 SNTAGT. The CDR3 is 18 residues long. CDR3 DNA: TGTGCCAGCAGAGGGGTAGGGGGTGTTTTTAATAGCAATCAGCCCCAGCATTTT. Translation: CASRGVGGVFNSNQPQHF.

This chain connects TRBV7-8 to TRBJ1-2, with D tentatively TRBD1 (6 bases). The length of the CDR3 is 16 residues. Trimming removed 2 bases at V and 3 bases at J, with 16 bases between. CDR1 is SGHVS, CDR2 FQNEAQ, per germline. CDR3 DNA: TGTGCCAGCAGCTTAACAGGACAGCTACCTTACTATGGCTACACCTTC. It yields the protein CASSLTGQLPYYGYTF.

CDR3 protein: CAWSRAGAPYSGANVLTF. The CDR3 nucleotides read TGTGCCTGGAGTAGAGCGGGGGCACCTTACTCTGGGGCCAACGTCCTGACTTTC. V usage is TRBV30 and J usage is TRBJ2-6; 8 bases are shared with TRBD2. Germline-derived CDR1 and CDR2 are GTSNPN and SVGIG (reference sequence). The length of the CDR3 is 18 residues. V was pared by 2 bases and J by 0 bases, with 9 bases of the junction left unmatched.

The chain joins TRBV11-1 to TRBJ2-1; the match to TRBD2 covers 14 bases. The length of the CDR3 is 17 residues. Looked up from germline, CDR1 is SGHAT and CDR2 is FQDESV (reference sequence). V was clipped by 5 bases and J by 10 bases; unmatched bases: 13. Here the CDR3 DNA reads TGTGCCAGCAGCATCGGACTAGCGGGAGGTTCTACTAAGGAGCAGTTCTTC. Translating it yields CASSIGLAGGSTKEQFF.

This clone was observed a few times. CDR3 sequence: CASSSSGGAAETQYF. The CDR3 DNA reads TGTGCCAGCAGTAGTAGCGGGGGGGCGGCAGAGACCCAGTACTTC. The J gene is TRBJ2-5, the V gene TRBV2; 11 positions agree with TRBD2. This CDR3 region has 15 residues. V was clipped by 5 bases and J by 4 bases; unmatched bases: 6. The germline CDR1 and CDR2 sequences are SNHLY and FYNNEI.

This chain links TRBV5-1 with TRBJ2-2, with 12 bases identical to TRBD1. This CDR3 is built from 17 residues. Germline V gene data show CDR1 as SGHRS and CDR2 as YFSETQ. The ends lost 5 bases at V and 6 bases at J; junction bases unmatched: 11. The CDR3 reads CASRLAGTGGKAGELFF. In DNA form, the CDR3 reads TGCGCCAGCAGGTTAGCTGGGACAGGGGGCAAGGCCGGGGAGCTGTTTTTT.

The chain employs TRBV10-2 and TRBJ2-1, with TRBD2 matching over 8 bases. Germline CDR1 is WSHSY and CDR2 is SAAADI. With 2 bases clipped from V and 8 bases from J, the junction kept 8 bases outside the gene matches. This CDR3 contains 15 residues. The CDR3 nucleotides are TGCGCCAGCAGTGAGCGGGCGGGAGGATCGGATGAGCAGTTCTTC. Residues: CASSERAGGSDEQFF.

The chain is built from TRBV2 and TRBJ1-5; no definite D call. The CDR3 loop spans 13 amino acids. Trimming stripped 6 bases from V and 0 bases from J, with 6 bases between. Germline CDR1 reads SNHLY; CDR2 reads FYNNEI. The CDR3 DNA sequence: TGTGCCAGCAGGAGGGATAGCAATCAGCCCCAGCATTTT. Residues: CASRRDSNQPQHF.

The chain employs TRBV5-4 and TRBJ2-7, with TRBD1 matching 8 bases. Trimming cost V 5 bases and J 6 bases; bases outside gene matches: 10. CDR1 is SGHNT and CDR2 is YYREEE in the germline V gene (reference sequence). The CDR3 has 14 residues. The CDR3 sequence is CASSPRTGSGEQYF. The CDR3, as DNA: TGTGCCAGCAGTCCCCGGACAGGGTCGGGCGAGCAGTACTTC.

The CDR3 DNA sequence: TGTGCCAGCAGAACAGGGGGGACGAACACTGAAGCTTTCTTT. Protein sequence: CASRTGGTNTEAFF. The chain couples TRBV6-5 to TRBJ1-1; 8 positions agree with TRBD1. This CDR3 is 14 amino acids long. V shed 6 bases, J shed 1 base, and the junction held 4 bases outside the gene matches. Germline CDR1 reads MNHEY; CDR2 reads SVGAGI.

The chain joins TRBV14 to TRBJ1-2; 8 bases match TRBD1. V lost 1 base to trimming and J lost 4 bases; unmatched junction nucleotides: 5. Germline V gene sequence: CDR1 SGHDN, CDR2 FVKESK. The CDR3 covers 15 residues. The CDR3 sequence is CASSQGAGGIYGYTF. The CDR3 coding sequence is TGTGCCAGCAGCCAAGGGGCAGGGGGCATCTATGGCTACACCTTC.

V and J are TRBV7-9 and TRBJ2-3; 7 nucleotides line up with TRBD2. This CDR3 contains 19 residues. Germline CDR1 and CDR2: SEHNR and FQNEAQ (reference sequence). The V segment lost 8 bases and the J segment 4 bases; nucleotides outside the gene matches: 24. This CDR3 is CASAQWRESYLARADTQYF. CDR3 in DNA: TGTGCCAGCGCCCAATGGCGGGAGTCTTACCTAGCAAGGGCAGATACGCAGTATTTT.

This chain connects TRBV15 to TRBJ1-5; D gene ambiguous. CDR1 and CDR2 (germline): LNHNV, YYDKDF (reference sequence). This CDR3 comprises 17 residues. Trimming cost V 0 bases and J 2 bases, with 14 bases left between them. The CDR3: CATSRDRRAAGNQPQHF. The CDR3 DNA sequence: TGTGCCACCAGCAGAGATAGGCGGGCGGCGGGCAATCAGCCCCAGCATTTT.

The chain uses TRBV5-1 and TRBJ2-3, with D possibly being TRBD2 (5 bases). CDR1 is SGHRS, CDR2 YFSETQ, per germline. The length of the CDR3 is 14 residues. Between the trimmed V and J ends, which lost 4 bases and 3 bases, there was a span of 12 bases. The CDR3 DNA reads as TGCGCCAGCAGCCCACGGACTCAAACAGATACGCAGTATTTT. Translating it yields CASSPRTQTDTQYF. The complete variable domain, with remaining parts taken from reference TRBV5-1 and TRBJ2-3, reads KAGVTQTPRYLIKTRGQQVTLSCSPISGHRSVSWYQQTPGQGLQFLFEYFSETQRNKGNFPGRFSGRQFSNSRSEMNVSTLELGDSALYLCASSPRTQTDTQYFGPGTRLTVL.

This chain connects TRBV21-1 to TRBJ2-7; the DNA was not used to check the table's D call, TRBD1. TRBV21-1 is flagged as a pseudogene. CDR3 length: 15 residues. DNA of the CDR3: TGTGCCAGCAGCCCACCTTCAGGGGTTGTCTACGAGCAGTACTTC. It encodes CASSPPSGVVYEQYF.

The V call is TRBV5-1, the J call TRBJ2-7, with a weak D call TRBD2 (6 bases). Germline V lookup: CDR1 SGHRS, CDR2 YFSETQ. Deletions cut 0 bases from V and 6 bases from J, with 13 bases between. The CDR3 consists of 14 residues. This CDR3 is CASSLGGTESEQYF. The CDR3 DNA follows: TGCGCCAGCAGCTTGGGCGGGACGGAGAGCGAGCAGTACTTC. The whole variable domain, filled in from reference TRBV5-1 and TRBJ2-7, reads KAGVTQTPRYLIKTRGQQVTLSCSPISGHRSVSWYQQTPGQGLQFLFEYFSETQRNKGNFPGRFSGRQFSNSRSEMNVSTLELGDSALYLCASSLGGTESEQYFGPGTRLTVT.

The chain links TRBV7-9 to TRBJ1-1; the D gene is possibly TRBD1 (6 bases). Germline-derived CDR1 and CDR2 are SEHNR and FQNEAQ (reference sequence). The germline V and J ends were trimmed by 4 bases and 10 bases, with 22 bases remaining between them. The CDR3 consists of 15 residues. This CDR3 reads CASSSGHAGTLAAFF. Written as DNA, the CDR3 is TGTGCCAGCAGCTCCGGACACGCCGGGACACTCGCAGCTTTCTTT.